A selection of T cell receptor beta chains follows, all from one sample in a study of blood T cell repertoires in COVID-19. The data were produced by immunoSEQ multiplex PCR, yet TCRdb's version contains in-frame clones alone and is incomplete. The repertoire holds approximately 54,000 clones, with roughly 90% as singletons. Sequenced input: peripheral blood. The source of these receptors is a man aged 50 or older with acute or convalescent COVID-19. Both conserved end residues are part of each CDR3. D genes are given only for firm matches.

TRBV7-9,TRBD2,TRBJ2-5,CASSLGGGLQETQYF
TRBV27,TRBD1,TRBJ2-7,CASSLTPRTGSPYEQYF
TRBV11-3,TRBD1,TRBJ2-7,CASSSDRGYDEQYF
TRBV6-5,TRBD1,TRBJ1-2,CASTRGVFGYGYTF
TRBV2,TRBD2,TRBJ2-5,CASSGGLAGNQETQYF
TRBV5-1,TRBD1,TRBJ1-6,CASSFRGTGDNSPLHF
TRBV24-1,TRBD1,TRBJ2-2,CATSRRGQGAGELFF
TRBV11-3,TRBD1,TRBJ1-1,CASTRQGRNTEAFF
TRBV5-1,TRBD1,TRBJ2-1,CASNIQGGSWGEQFF
TRBV10-3,-,TRBJ1-2,CATWLKGYGYTF
TRBV9,TRBD2,TRBJ2-5,CASSVAASGEKTQYF
TRBV4-1,-,TRBJ1-2,CASSQAAGADYGYTF
TRBV28,TRBD1,TRBJ1-3,CASSRRQGSGGNTIYF
TRBV5-1,TRBD1,TRBJ1-1,CASSFEARGASGTEAFF
TRBV5-1,TRBD1,TRBJ1-2,CASSSQTGGKEGYTF
TRBV18,-,TRBJ2-7,CASSPSSYEQYF
TRBV7-9,TRBD1,TRBJ2-6,CASSPTGGANVLTF
TRBV9,TRBD2,TRBJ2-5,CASSKAVTSGRRQETQYF
TRBV6-5,-,TRBJ1-6,CASSRQIHNSPLHF
TRBV3-1/TRBV3-2,-,TRBJ2-2,CASSQVLSGIRSNTGELFF
TRBV19,-,TRBJ1-1,CASSQGISTEAFF
TRBV11-2,-,TRBJ1-5,CASSVGGGGQPQHF
TRBV27,TRBD2,TRBJ2-7,CASSYTLGGSYEQYF
TRBV2,-,TRBJ1-2,CASSEGQDYGYTF
TRBV30,-,TRBJ1-4,CAWSPFEKLFF
TRBV5-1,TRBD1,TRBJ1-6,CASSLGTGDTPLHF
TRBV7-8,-,TRBJ1-1,CASSLKQGGTEAFF
TRBV2,-,TRBJ1-3,CASRPGILSGNTIYF
TRBV12-3/TRBV12-4,-,TRBJ2-7,CASSPLHEQYF
TRBV14,-,TRBJ1-4,CASSLRGGVSEKLFF
TRBV27,TRBD1,TRBJ1-2,CASTHDRAKGGYTF
TRBV7-2,TRBD2,TRBJ2-3,CASSLQAGVTDTQYF
TRBV4-1,TRBD1,TRBJ1-3,CASSLGQGGGNTIYF
TRBV9,-,TRBJ1-3,CASSGRGISGNTIYF
TRBV9,-,TRBJ2-7,CASSVGLEGASSYEQYF
TRBV19,-,TRBJ2-6,CASSRADVSGANVLTF
TRBV6-4,-,TRBJ2-2,CASQVQQGTGELFF
TRBV30,-,TRBJ2-3,CAWSAGTDTQYF
TRBV27,TRBD2,TRBJ2-1,CASSLSDSGRGFPNEQFF
TRBV18,TRBD2,TRBJ2-1,CASSPLLAGGPEQFF
TRBV7-9,TRBD1,TRBJ1-2,CASSLPTGTGLIYTF
TRBV7-8,TRBD1,TRBJ2-7,CASSSRTGARSEQYF
TRBV15,TRBD2,TRBJ2-1,CATSRDLAGGSYNEQFF
TRBV30,TRBD2,TRBJ2-3,CAWSVAGGTDTQYF
TRBV11-2,-,TRBJ1-2,CASSSRRDGYTF
TRBV4-3,TRBD2,TRBJ2-5,CASSQVGGSGETQYF
TRBV11-2,TRBD1,TRBJ1-1,CASSLVLTGYTEAFF
TRBV23-1,TRBD2,TRBJ2-3,CASSHLASGSVCRDTQYF
TRBV5-8,TRBD1,TRBJ1-2,CASSYTADRSYGYTF
TRBV11-2,TRBD1,TRBJ1-6,CASSLGQYNSPLHF
TRBV5-6,TRBD1,TRBJ1-1,CASSWTGIGEAFF
TRBV5-1,-,TRBJ2-7,CASSPAGTSYEQYF
TRBV29-1,-,TRBJ2-7,CSVAPPSGSSYEQYF
TRBV9,TRBD2,TRBJ2-7,CASSVDTSGDYEQYF
TRBV28,-,TRBJ2-5,CASIEPLARTQYF
TRBV30,TRBD2,TRBJ2-1,CAWEEGLAGGNEQFF
TRBV30,TRBD2,TRBJ2-1,CAWSPSGRASTYNEQFF
TRBV9,-,TRBJ2-1,CASSVGRVDYNEQFF